These 20 T cell receptor beta chains were all obtained from the same sample, sequenced in a study of vaccination and CD4 T cells after COVID-19. Cultured CD4+ T cell DNA was sequenced using the Oncomine TCR Beta short-read assay. TCRdb recomputed calls from the PCR reads with MiXCR, one row per CDR3 protein. The repertoire has roughly 17,000 distinct CDR3 sequences, around 72% of them found once; the top ten carry 8.5% to 10%. No antigen has been assigned to these receptors. Treatment defined: approximately 10-day PBMC culture with coronavirus spike peptide pools or control peptides (ViraFEST assay). This specimen was CD4+ T cells from blood, cultured in vitro, taken after SARS-CoV-2 vaccination. These TCRs come from a human donor who received a COVID-19 vaccine.

The V call is TRBV19, the J call TRBJ1-6; a weak D match, TRBD1 (6 bases). Germline loops: CDR1 LNHDA, CDR2 SQIVND (reference sequence). Trimming removed 5 bases at V and 7 bases at J, with 12 bases between. The CDR3 covers 14 residues. CDR3 residues: CASSAGTRNSPLHF. The CDR3 nucleotides are TGTGCCAGTAGTGCCGGGACACGGAATTCACCCCTCCACTTT.

This sequence joins TRBV15 and TRBJ2-7, with TRBD1 matching over 8 bases. This CDR3 region has 14 residues. V was clipped by 3 bases and J by 7 bases; unmatched bases: 8. Per germline, CDR1 LNHNV and CDR2 YYDKDF (reference sequence). The DNA of the CDR3 is TGTGCCACCAGCAGGGAAGGACAGGGCGGGGAGCAGTACTTC. It codes for CATSREGQGGEQYF.

This chain joins TRBV2 and TRBJ1-1, with D unresolved. Germline V lookup: CDR1 SNHLY, CDR2 FYNNEI. The CDR3 sequence is 15 residues long. V lost 7 bases, J lost 0 bases, and 15 bases lay in between. The CDR3 DNA reads as TGTGCCAGCACCACATCTAAAGGCGTGAACACTGAAGCTTTCTTT. This codes for CASTTSKGVNTEAFF.

As regards this clonotype: A read error may produce the germline difference seen at one junction end. This chain uses TRBV24-1 with TRBJ1-5, with D perhaps TRBD1 (6 bases). Germline-derived CDR1 and CDR2 are KGHDR and SFDVKD. This CDR3 spans 14 amino acids. The CDR3 is CATSEAGEGQSQHF. DNA for the CDR3: TGTGCCACCAGTGAGGCAGGGGAGGGTCAGTCCCAGCATTTT.

The rearrangement joins TRBV30 to TRBJ2-3, with D possibly called TRBD1 or TRBD2 (5 bases each). Trimming removed 0 bases from V and 7 bases from J, with 17 bases in between. The CDR3 extends over 15 amino acids. The germline V gene encodes CDR1 GTSNPN and CDR2 SVGIG (reference sequence). CDR3 amino acids: CAWSVLGDGDHTQYF. CDR3 sequence (DNA): TGTGCCTGGAGTGTACTGGGGGACGGGGACCATACGCAGTATTTT.

This chain links TRBV7-8 with TRBJ1-1; TRBD1 aligns across 9 bases. The CDR3 is 15 amino acids. Germline CDR1 is SGHVS and CDR2 is FQNEAQ. Trimming removed 5 bases from V and 6 bases from J; junction bases left unmatched: 10. The CDR3 loop reads CASSPDRGPGAEAFF. The CDR3 DNA reads as TGTGCCAGCAGCCCGGACAGGGGCCCAGGGGCTGAAGCTTTCTTT.

The rearrangement joins TRBV27 to TRBJ2-3, with D tentatively TRBD1 or TRBD2 (5 bases each). Between the trimmed V and J ends, which lost 5 bases and 0 bases, there was a span of 15 bases. The germline gives CDR1 MNHEY, CDR2 SMNVEV (reference sequence). The CDR3 contains 16 residues. The CDR3 nucleotides read TGTGCCAGCAGTACCCGGGGTGGGGCCAGCACAGATACGCAGTATTTT. Protein product: CASSTRGGASTDTQYF.

This chain joins TRBV6-1 and TRBJ2-7, with D perhaps assigned TRBD1 or TRBD2 (5 bases each). CDR3 size: 14 residues. V lost 2 bases and J 1 base, leaving 9 bases between the germline ends. In germline, CDR1 is MNHNS, CDR2 SASEGT. DNA of the CDR3: TGTGCCAGCAGTGAAATGAGGGGATCCTACGAGCAGTACTTC. Protein: CASSEMRGSYEQYF.

The genes are TRBV6-1 and TRBJ1-1, with 7 nucleotides matching TRBD1. The CDR3 extends over 14 amino acids. Germline V gives CDR1 MNHNS, CDR2 SASEGT. The V segment lost 7 bases and the J segment 5 bases; nucleotides outside the gene matches: 10. This chain's CDR3 is CASTVLTGPTEAFF. The CDR3 DNA reads as TGTGCCAGCACCGTTTTGACAGGGCCAACTGAAGCTTTCTTT.

This rearrangement joins TRBV29-1 to TRBJ2-5, with TRBD2 matching 7 bases. Trimming took 5 bases from V and 7 from J; bases not matched to a gene: 10. Germline loops: CDR1 SQVTM, CDR2 ANQGSEA. This CDR3 is built from 13 residues. The DNA for the CDR3 is TGCAGCGTTTCTCGACTAGGGGAGGGGACCCAGTACTTC. This codes for CSVSRLGEGTQYF.

The rearrangement uses TRBV7-9 and TRBJ1-3; 9 positions match TRBD1. This CDR3 has 13 amino acids. Germline-derived CDR1 and CDR2 are SEHNR and FQNEAQ (reference sequence). V lost 4 bases and J lost 6; bases outside the gene matches: 1. CDR3 protein: CASSWTGENTIYF. CDR3 bases: TGTGCCAGCAGCTGGACAGGGGAAAACACCATATATTTT.

V and J are TRBV5-6 and TRBJ1-3; a weak D match, TRBD1 (5 bases). Deletions cut 4 bases from V and 5 bases from J, with 10 bases between. CDR1 is SGHDT and CDR2 is YYEEEE in the germline V gene. This CDR3 region has 13 residues. Here the CDR3 reads CASSDSFRNTIYF. The CDR3 nucleotides read TGTGCCAGCAGCGACAGTTTTCGAAACACCATATATTTT.

The chain has TRBV6-1 and TRBJ2-1; 9 nucleotides agree with TRBD1. With 9 bases clipped from V and 6 bases from J, the junction kept 12 bases outside the gene matches. Germline CDR1 and CDR2: MNHNS and SASEGT. This CDR3 contains 15 residues. The CDR3 protein is CASHSPGTGINEQFF. The CDR3 nucleotides read TGTGCCAGTCATTCCCCGGGGACAGGGATCAATGAGCAGTTCTTC.

The J gene is TRBJ2-2, the V gene TRBV7-3, with a tentative D call TRBD2 (6 bases). Germline values: CDR1 SGHTA, CDR2 FQGTGA. CDR3 length: 15 residues. V was shortened by 5 bases and J by 1 base, with 11 bases between the two germline ends. CDR3 protein: CASSAPGENTGELFF. CDR3 sequence (DNA): TGTGCCAGCAGCGCCCCGGGAGAGAACACCGGGGAGCTGTTTTTT.

This rearrangement joins TRBV20-1 to TRBJ1-2, with 10 bases matching TRBD1. Germline lookup yields CDR1 DFQATT and CDR2 SNEGSKA (reference sequence). With 6 bases clipped from V and 2 bases from J, the junction kept 3 bases outside the gene matches. The CDR3 contains 13 residues. The CDR3 sequence: CSAPDRGNYGYTF. The DNA of the CDR3 is TGCAGTGCACCGGACAGGGGGAACTATGGCTACACCTTC.

The chain joins TRBV19 to TRBJ2-3; 9 bases fit TRBD2. The trim removed 3 bases at V and 3 bases at J, leaving 4 bases unmatched. The CDR3 contains 15 residues. Germline-derived CDR1 and CDR2 are LNHDA and SQIVND (reference sequence). The CDR3 is CASSMASGVTDTQYF. The DNA for the CDR3 is TGTGCCAGTAGTATGGCTAGCGGGGTAACAGATACGCAGTATTTT. Supplemented by reference TRBV19 and TRBJ2-3, the full variable domain reads DGGITQSPKYLFRKEGQNVTLSCEQNLNHDAMYWYRQDPGQGLRLIYYSQIVNDFQKGDIAEGYSVSREKKESFPLTVTSAQKNPTAFYLCASSMASGVTDTQYFGPGTRLTVL.

This clonotype was observed a single time. This rearrangement joins TRBV6-1 to TRBJ2-5; 12 bases agree with TRBD1. The germline CDR1 and CDR2 sequences are MNHNS and SASEGT. The CDR3 is made up of 16 amino acids. Trimming removed 2 bases from V and 5 bases from J; junction bases left unmatched: 6. CDR3 coding DNA: TGTGCCAGCAGTGAACTTGGGACAGGGGGCTTGGAGACCCAGTACTTC. This translates into CASSELGTGGLETQYF.

The gene calls are TRBV20-1 and TRBJ1-1; tentatively, D is TRBD1 (6 bases). Germline lookup yields CDR1 DFQATT and CDR2 SNEGSKA (reference sequence). Between the trimmed V and J ends, which lost 0 bases and 6 bases, there was a span of 14 bases. This CDR3 is built from 14 residues. This chain's CDR3 is CSARETGDGPEAFF. CDR3 nucleotides: TGCAGTGCTAGAGAGACAGGAGATGGCCCTGAAGCTTTCTTT.

The CDR3 protein is CASSISTGGSYEQYF. The CDR3 DNA follows: TGTGCCAGTAGTATTAGTACAGGGGGGTCCTACGAGCAGTACTTC. The gene calls are TRBV19 and TRBJ2-7; 8 nucleotides line up with TRBD1. From germline, CDR1 is LNHDA and CDR2 SQIVND (reference sequence). The trim removed 3 bases at V and 1 base at J, leaving 5 bases unmatched. The CDR3 extends over 15 amino acids.

CDR3 sequence reads: CASSHTPARDRGSNGYTF. The CDR3 DNA is TGCGCCAGCAGCCATACACCCGCCCGGGACAGGGGGTCCAATGGCTACACCTTC. The rearrangement uses TRBV4-1 and TRBJ1-2; TRBD1 matches at 11 bases. Losses at the gene ends were 3 bases for V and 6 bases for J; bases not matched to a gene: 15. The CDR3 is 18 amino acids. Per the germline V gene, CDR1 is MGHRA and CDR2 is YSYEKL.